This is a list of T cell receptor beta chains from one sample in a study of cytomegalovirus exposure and HLA in healthy donors. Sequenced by immunoSEQ multiplex PCR; TCRdb stores in-frame clones only, minus some. The sample contains fewer than 250,000 clones, 79% of which appear only once. Sample: PBMCs. Receptors were obtained from a woman under 30 in good health and CMV-seronegative. The CDR3 runs from the conserved cysteine through the conserved F or W. D genes are given only for firm matches. Size tells how often a clone was seen (once, few, many) or the class of an expanded clone, and some rows leave it out.

-,TRBV19,TRBJ1-1,-,CASSANSRQEIMNTEAFF,TGTGCCAGTAGTGCGAATTCCCGACAGGAGATCATGAACACTGAAGCTTTCTTT
-,TRBV6-6,TRBJ1-1,TRBD1,CASRDRGRGSTEAFF,TGTGCCAGCAGGGACAGGGGGCGCGGTAGCACTGAAGCTTTCTTT
-,TRBV2,TRBJ2-1,TRBD2,CASSESGRSYNEQFF,TGTGCCAGCAGTGAGAGCGGGAGAAGCTACAATGAGCAGTTCTTC
few,TRBV5-1,TRBJ2-1,TRBD2,CASSLGEGYNEQFF,TGCGCCAGCAGCTTGGGGGAGGGCTACAATGAGCAGTTCTTC
-,TRBV6-6,TRBJ1-1,TRBD1,CATTVRQGKNTEAFF,TGTGCCACCACGGTCAGACAGGGGAAGAACACTGAAGCTTTCTTT
-,TRBV9,TRBJ1-2,TRBD1,CASSVGTGGDYGYTF,TGTGCCAGCAGCGTAGGGACAGGGGGGGACTATGGCTACACCTTC
-,TRBV7-6,TRBJ1-2,-,CASSLNIPRGQTGYGYTF,TGTGCCAGCAGCTTAAACATACCCCGCGGACAGACGGGATATGGCTACACCTTC
-,TRBV6-1,TRBJ1-2,-,CASSPRRREVSGYTF,TGTGCCAGCAGTCCCAGGCGCCGGGAGGTGTCTGGCTACACCTTC
few,TRBV21-1,TRBJ2-1,-,CASSKEPSGGCEQFF,TGTGCCAGCAGCAAAGAGCCTAGCGGGGGTTGTGAGCAGTTCTTC
-,TRBV5-4,TRBJ2-1,TRBD2,CASSGTSGYNEQFF,TGTGCCAGCTCCGGGACTAGCGGATACAATGAGCAGTTCTTC
-,TRBV5-6,TRBJ2-5,TRBD2,CASSSRGWGDQETQYF,TGTGCCAGCAGCTCGCGGGGGTGGGGGGACCAAGAGACCCAGTACTTC
few,TRBV5-1,TRBJ2-7,-,CASSSLGADEQYF,TGCGCCAGCAGCTCCTTAGGGGCGGACGAGCAGTACTTC
-,TRBV4-3,TRBJ2-3,TRBD2,CASSQDLREGIDTQYF,TGCGCCAGCAGCCAAGATCTGCGGGAGGGCATCGATACGCAGTATTTT
-,TRBV7-9,TRBJ2-7,-,CSSNEDSYEQYF,TGTTCCAGCAACGAAGACAGCTACGAGCAGTACTTC
-,TRBV6-5,TRBJ2-7,TRBD1,CASSWRQGVGYEQYF,TGTGCCAGCAGTTGGCGACAGGGGGTGGGCTACGAGCAGTACTTC
-,TRBV13,TRBJ2-7,-,CASSEGVSYEQYF,TGTGCCAGCAGCGAGGGGGTATCCTACGAGCAGTACTTC
few,TRBV27,TRBJ2-1,-,CASSSRGFLMNEQFF,TGTGCCAGCAGTTCGAGGGGGTTCTTGATGAATGAGCAGTTCTTC
-,TRBV5-6,TRBJ2-1,TRBD2,CASSLSLGLAGRDNEQFF,TGTGCCAGCAGCTTGTCGCTGGGACTAGCGGGAAGGGACAATGAGCAGTTCTTC
few,TRBV20-1,TRBJ1-1,-,CSARQNTEAFF,TGCAGTGCTAGACAGAACACTGAAGCTTTCTTT
-,TRBV5-4,TRBJ1-6,-,CASSSRVVGSPLHF,TGTGCCAGCAGCTCCAGGGTTGTAGGATCACCCCTCCACTTT
-,TRBV19,TRBJ2-7,-,CASAAGSNYEQYF,TGTGCCAGCGCGGCAGGGTCTAACTACGAGCAGTACTTC
few,TRBV6-4,TRBJ2-3,TRBD2,CASSATSGRADTQYF,TGTGCCAGCAGCGCGACTAGCGGGAGGGCAGATACGCAGTATTTT
-,TRBV4-1,TRBJ1-6,-,CASSRTNGDLNSPLHF,TGCGCCAGCAGCCGTACTAATGGCGATCTTAATTCACCCCTCCACTTT
-,TRBV7-2,TRBJ1-4,-,CASSLDPGADEKLFF,TGTGCCAGCAGCTTAGACCCTGGGGCGGATGAAAAACTGTTTTTT
once,TRBV5-6,TRBJ2-4,TRBD2,CASSLDRGGLTKNIQYF,TGTGCCAGCAGCTTGGATCGGGGGGGTTTAACCAAAAACATTCAGTACTTC
-,TRBV7-3,TRBJ2-1,-,CASSVSTGISYNEQFF,TGTGCCAGCAGCGTCTCGACAGGAATCTCCTACAATGAGCAGTTCTTC
-,TRBV7-3,TRBJ2-3,TRBD2,CASSLYGGGETDTQYF,TGTGCCAGCAGCTTATATGGCGGGGGGGAAACAGATACGCAGTATTTT
-,TRBV19,TRBJ2-7,-,CASSIDGANEQYF,TGTGCCAGTAGTATAGATGGGGCGAACGAGCAGTACTTC
-,TRBV2,TRBJ2-5,-,CASREGGLGDWETQYF,TGTGCCAGCAGGGAAGGTGGTTTAGGGGATTGGGAGACCCAGTACTTC
-,TRBV6-6,TRBJ2-7,-,CASSDAQGYSYEQYF,TGTGCCAGCAGTGACGCCCAGGGGTACTCCTACGAGCAGTACTTC
-,TRBV6-6,TRBJ1-2,-,CASSRGWVQDGYTF,TGTGCCAGCAGTCGGGGTTGGGTTCAGGATGGCTACACCTTC
-,TRBV6-1,TRBJ1-2,-,CATLEADYGYTF,TGTGCCACCTTGGAGGCAGACTATGGCTACACCTTC
-,TRBV2,TRBJ1-2,-,CASSAAQGRNYGYTF,TGTGCCAGCAGTGCAGCCCAGGGGAGAAACTATGGCTACACCTTC
-,TRBV5-3,TRBJ1-2,TRBD1,CARSPPRTGGDGYTF,TGTGCCAGAAGCCCGCCTAGGACAGGGGGCGATGGCTACACCTTC
-,TRBV4-2,TRBJ2-7,-,CASSQGGSSYEQYF,TGTGCCAGCAGCCAAGGTGGCAGCTCCTACGAGCAGTACTTC
once,TRBV7-9,TRBJ1-1,-,CASSYRQNTEAFF,TGTGCCAGCAGCTACAGACAGAACACTGAAGCTTTCTTT
-,TRBV4-3,TRBJ2-1,TRBD2,CASSQDSAGGGDPRSYNEQFF,TGCGCCAGCAGCCAAGACTCAGCGGGAGGGGGTGACCCGCGCTCCTACAATGAGCAGTTCTTC
-,TRBV5-1,TRBJ2-1,-,CASSLVSGTRPVNEQFF,TGCGCCAGCAGCTTGGTTTCTGGGACACGACCCGTTAATGAGCAGTTCTTC
-,TRBV19,TRBJ2-3,-,CASSIDRQGSGDTQYF,TGTGCCAGTAGTATAGATCGTCAGGGTTCAGGAGATACGCAGTATTTT
once,TRBV10-3,TRBJ2-5,-,CAISGQREETQYF,TGTGCCATCAGTGGACAGAGAGAAGAGACCCAGTACTTC
once,TRBV7-9,TRBJ2-7,TRBD1,CASSWSGTGGYEQYF,TGTGCCAGCAGCTGGAGCGGGACAGGGGGTTACGAGCAGTACTTC
few,TRBV28,TRBJ1-1,TRBD1,CANSGGIGTEAFF,TGTGCCAACTCAGGGGGGATAGGGACTGAAGCTTTCTTT
-,TRBV11-2,TRBJ2-7,TRBD1,CASSDGQGASYEQYF,TGTGCCAGCAGCGATGGACAGGGGGCGAGCTACGAGCAGTACTTC
-,TRBV5-1,TRBJ2-3,TRBD1,CASGGTGITDTQYF,TGCGCCAGCGGAGGGACAGGGATAACAGATACGCAGTATTTT
few,TRBV5-6,TRBJ2-7,TRBD1,CASSLQGSSSYEQYF,TGTGCCAGCAGCTTACAGGGGTCAAGCTCCTACGAGCAGTACTTC
-,TRBV15,TRBJ1-2,-,CATSRGVQERYGYTF,TGTGCCACCAGCAGAGGAGTGCAGGAAAGGTATGGCTACACCTTC
-,TRBV4-2,TRBJ2-7,TRBD1,CASSPYDRVEREQYF,TGTGCCAGCAGCCCCTACGACAGGGTTGAACGGGAGCAGTACTTC
-,TRBV28,TRBJ2-7,TRBD2,CASSDLLAAYYEQYF,TGTGCCAGCAGTGACCTACTAGCGGCTTACTACGAGCAGTACTTC
-,TRBV7-9,TRBJ2-3,-,CASSLALGGGTDTQYF,TGTGCCAGCAGCTTAGCGCTGGGGGGAGGCACAGATACGCAGTATTTT
-,TRBV13,TRBJ2-7,TRBD2,CASSLSSAGGPKTYEQYF,TGTGCCAGCAGCTTAAGTTCTGCGGGAGGGCCGAAAACCTACGAGCAGTACTTC
-,TRBV27,TRBJ2-7,-,CASTSLRGSYEQYF,TGTGCCAGCACCTCGCTGCGGGGTTCCTACGAGCAGTACTTC
-,TRBV4-1,TRBJ1-2,TRBD1,CASSQLGQGPRDGYTF,TGCGCCAGCAGCCAGTTGGGACAGGGCCCCCGGGATGGCTACACCTTC
-,TRBV7-8,TRBJ1-2,TRBD1,CASSPRQGKNYGYTF,TGTGCCAGCAGCCCGCGACAGGGGAAGAACTATGGCTACACCTTC